The rows below give T cell receptor beta chains drawn from one sample of a study of T cell repertoires in cytomegalovirus infection. Their antigens remain unidentified. TCRdb re-called the reads with MiXCR, one entry per CDR3 protein. The sample gives 28,000 or so distinct CDR3 sequences, under 20% of which show up once; roughly 80% is in the top ten. This specimen was CD8+ T cells from cultured PBMCs, taken from culture after CMV antigen stimulation. These TCRs come from a human donor in good health (CMV status not recorded). Some clones in this sample may be carry-over from other donors' samples. CDR3s include the opening cysteine and the closing phenylalanine or tryptophan. The order of the fields is D gene, clone size, V gene, J gene, CDR3 DNA, CDR3 protein. The D gene is left open where the match is weak. Clone size is stated in some rows and not others, as once, few, many or a class when expanded.

D: NA; size: NA; V: TRBV4-3; J: TRBJ2-2; DNA: TGCGCCAGCAGCCAGGGAGCCACCGGGGAGCTGTTTTTT; CDR3: CASSQGATGELFF
D: NA; size: few; V: TRBV20-1; J: TRBJ1-1; DNA: TGCAGTGCTAGAACGCCGGGACCCCGGGGCACTGAAGCTTTCTTT; CDR3: CSARTPGPRGTEAFF
D: NA; size: NA; V: TRBV19; J: TRBJ1-1; DNA: TGTGCCAGTAGTATGCCGGGCATGAACACTGAAGCTTTCTTT; CDR3: CASSMPGMNTEAFF
D: TRBD2; size: few; V: TRBV7-4; J: TRBJ2-1; DNA: TGTGCCAGCAGCTCCCTTGGGCGGGAGGCGACTAAATTCGACAATGAGCAGTTCTTC; CDR3: CASSSLGREATKFDNEQFF
D: TRBD2; size: NA; V: TRBV7-6; J: TRBJ2-1; DNA: TGTGCCAGCAGCCTGACTAGCGGGAGGTTTGATGAGCAGTTCTTC; CDR3: CASSLTSGRFDEQFF
D: TRBD2; size: many; V: TRBV28; J: TRBJ2-7; DNA: TGTGCCAGCTCCCGTTTTGGGACTAGCGGGAGTAAGAAGAACGAGCAGTACTTC; CDR3: CASSRFGTSGSKKNEQYF
D: NA; size: NA; V: TRBV18; J: TRBJ2-7; DNA: TGTGCCAGCTCACCTACCTTGGCCTACGAGCAGTACTTC; CDR3: CASSPTLAYEQYF
D: TRBD1; size: few; V: TRBV6-5; J: TRBJ2-5; DNA: TGTGCCAGCAGTTATGCAGGGGGAGAGACCCAGTACTTC; CDR3: CASSYAGGETQYF
D: NA; size: NA; V: TRBV19; J: TRBJ1-2; DNA: TGTGCCAGTAGTATTAGAGGGCAGCTCTATGGCTACACCTTC; CDR3: CASSIRGQLYGYTF
D: TRBD2; size: NA; V: TRBV7-6; J: TRBJ2-1; DNA: TGTGCCAGCAGCTTAGGTCTAGCGGTCAATGAGCAGTTCTTC; CDR3: CASSLGLAVNEQFF
D: NA; size: NA; V: TRBV15; J: TRBJ2-1; DNA: TGTGCCACCAGCAGCCCCCACAATGAGCAGTTCTTC; CDR3: CATSSPHNEQFF
D: TRBD2; size: few; V: TRBV5-5; J: TRBJ2-3; DNA: TGTGCCAGCAGCTTGGACGGGGGGGGCGCAGATACGCAGTATTTT; CDR3: CASSLDGGGADTQYF
D: NA; size: NA; V: TRBV4-3; J: TRBJ2-7; DNA: TGCGCCAGCAGCCCCCCTTCAGGGGAGCAGTACTTC; CDR3: CASSPPSGEQYF
D: TRBD2; size: NA; V: TRBV13; J: TRBJ2-1; DNA: TGTGCCACCTTACACGCGGGGGACAATGAGCAGTTCTTC; CDR3: CATLHAGDNEQFF
D: TRBD2; size: few; V: TRBV6-6; J: TRBJ2-7; DNA: TGTGCCAGCAGTACCGATACCCTAGCGGGGCCTGGGGAGCAGTACTTC; CDR3: CASSTDTLAGPGEQYF
D: TRBD1; size: few; V: TRBV19; J: TRBJ1-6; DNA: TGTGCCAGTAGTGAGGGGGACAGCTCCTATAATTCACCCCTCCACTTT; CDR3: CASSEGDSSYNSPLHF
D: NA; size: NA; V: TRBV12-3/TRBV12-4; J: TRBJ1-1; DNA: TGTGCCAGCAGACAAGACGCTGAAGCTTTCTTT; CDR3: CASRQDAEAFF
D: NA; size: NA; V: TRBV7-2; J: TRBJ2-1; DNA: TGTGCCAGCAGCTCAAATGAGCAGTTCTTC; CDR3: CASSSNEQFF
D: NA; size: NA; V: TRBV7-3; J: TRBJ2-3; DNA: TGTGCCAGCAGCTTAAATCGGGGCCTCAGCACAGATACGCAGTATTTT; CDR3: CASSLNRGLSTDTQYF
D: NA; size: few; V: TRBV19; J: TRBJ2-7; DNA: TGTGCCAGTAGTCTCCGGGAGAGGCCTTTCTACGAGCAGTACTTC; CDR3: CASSLRERPFYEQYF
D: NA; size: NA; V: TRBV7-2; J: TRBJ2-1; DNA: TGTGCCAGCAGCCACGCCGGGGCCCATGAGCAGTTCTTC; CDR3: CASSHAGAHEQFF
D: TRBD2; size: few; V: TRBV19; J: TRBJ2-3; DNA: TGTGCCAGTAGCCCCCAGCGGGGATTTTACACAGATACGCAGTATTTT; CDR3: CASSPQRGFYTDTQYF
D: NA; size: few; V: TRBV25-1; J: TRBJ2-1; DNA: TGTGCCAGCAGTCTTAGACGAGTCCGGTCTGAAGGCAATGAGCAGTTCTTC; CDR3: CASSLRRVRSEGNEQFF
D: NA; size: many; V: TRBV7-2; J: TRBJ1-5; DNA: TGTGCCAGCAGCTTATTGGGCAGACAGAAAAATCAGCCCCAGCATTTT; CDR3: CASSLLGRQKNQPQHF
D: TRBD1; size: NA; V: TRBV6-2/TRBV6-3; J: TRBJ1-1; DNA: TGTGCCAGCAGTTACCGCGGACAGGGCGAATGGGGGACTGAAGCTTTCTTT; CDR3: CASSYRGQGEWGTEAFF
D: TRBD2; size: many; V: TRBV5-4; J: TRBJ2-4; DNA: TGTGCCAGCAGCTACCCCGGGGGGGCCAAAAACATTCAGTACTTC; CDR3: CASSYPGGAKNIQYF
D: NA; size: NA; V: TRBV7-2; J: TRBJ2-5; DNA: TGTGCCAGCAGCCGCATGTCCCAGTATGAGACCCAGTACTTC; CDR3: CASSRMSQYETQYF
D: NA; size: medium-sized; V: TRBV12-3/TRBV12-4; J: TRBJ2-1; DNA: TGTGCCAGCAGCAACGGTGGGAGTTACAATGAGCAGTTCTTC; CDR3: CASSNGGSYNEQFF
D: TRBD2; size: NA; V: TRBV20-1; J: TRBJ2-1; DNA: TGCAGTGCTAGAGATTGGGGGGGACTAGCGGGCGCTTCGTTGGGTGAGCAGTTCTTC; CDR3: CSARDWGGLAGASLGEQFF
D: TRBD1; size: NA; V: TRBV7-3; J: TRBJ2-5; DNA: TGTGCCAGCAGCAGCTGGACAGGCGAGACCCAGTACTTC; CDR3: CASSSWTGETQYF
D: NA; size: once; V: TRBV6-6; J: TRBJ2-7; DNA: TGTGCCAGCAGTTACTCGATTACTATGGAGGAGGTGTACGAGCAGTACTTC; CDR3: CASSYSITMEEVYEQYF
D: NA; size: NA; V: TRBV19; J: TRBJ2-1; DNA: TGTGCCAGTGGACCCAAGGAAGGCGATGAGCAGTTCTTC; CDR3: CASGPKEGDEQFF
D: TRBD2; size: NA; V: TRBV6-6; J: TRBJ2-1; DNA: TGTGCCAGCAGTTACTCGAGTGCTAGCGGGAATGAGCAGTTCTTC; CDR3: CASSYSSASGNEQFF
D: NA; size: few; V: TRBV2; J: TRBJ2-3; DNA: TGTGCCAGCAGTGACAGCTCTAGCACAGATACGCAGTATTTT; CDR3: CASSDSSSTDTQYF
D: NA; size: few; V: TRBV7-3; J: TRBJ1-4; DNA: TGTGCCAGCAGCTTAAGAGGGCAAAGCAATGAAAAACTGTTTTTT; CDR3: CASSLRGQSNEKLFF
D: TRBD1; size: NA; V: TRBV7-9; J: TRBJ2-5; DNA: TGTGCCAGCAGCTTCCGACAGGGTCGGAGAGAGACCCAGTACTTC; CDR3: CASSFRQGRRETQYF
D: NA; size: NA; V: TRBV7-3; J: TRBJ1-6; DNA: TGTGCCAGCAGCTTATCCCCAGGGGAAAGCTCACCCCTCCACTTT; CDR3: CASSLSPGESSPLHF
D: NA; size: NA; V: TRBV19; J: TRBJ1-1; DNA: TGTGCCAGTAGTATGAGGGGGAGACAGGCCTCTGAAGCTTTCTTT; CDR3: CASSMRGRQASEAFF
D: NA; size: many; V: TRBV28; J: TRBJ1-5; DNA: TGTGCCAGCAGTTTATCCGGGAATCAGCCCCAGCATTTT; CDR3: CASSLSGNQPQHF
D: NA; size: NA; V: TRBV7-3; J: TRBJ2-1; DNA: TGTGCCAGCAGCTTACCCTCGTACAATGAGCAGTTCTTC; CDR3: CASSLPSYNEQFF
D: NA; size: few; V: TRBV7-2; J: TRBJ1-5; DNA: TGTGCCAGCAGCTTAGACGAAAGTAGCAATCAGCCCCAGCATTTT; CDR3: CASSLDESSNQPQHF
D: NA; size: few; V: TRBV28; J: TRBJ1-1; DNA: TGTGCCAGCAGGCCCTTGGGTAGTGGCACTGAAGCTTTCTTT; CDR3: CASRPLGSGTEAFF
D: NA; size: NA; V: TRBV7-9; J: TRBJ2-4; DNA: TGTGCCAGCGGGGCAGCTATCAAAAACATTCAGTACTTC; CDR3: CASGAAIKNIQYF
D: NA; size: few; V: TRBV6-8; J: TRBJ1-1; DNA: TGTGCCAGCAGTTACTCCCCAGGGAGCACTGAAGCTTTCTTT; CDR3: CASSYSPGSTEAFF
D: TRBD1; size: NA; V: TRBV7-6; J: TRBJ1-1; DNA: TGTGCCAGCAGCTTAGACCCGCCCGGGACAGGGGGTTGGACTGAAGCTTTCTTT; CDR3: CASSLDPPGTGGWTEAFF
D: NA; size: NA; V: TRBV4-1; J: TRBJ2-7; DNA: TGCGCCAGCAGCCAAGAGCGAGGGACCTACTACGAGCAGTACTTC; CDR3: CASSQERGTYYEQYF
D: TRBD1; size: NA; V: TRBV4-1; J: TRBJ1-1; DNA: TGCGCCAGCAGCCGTGAAGAAACCGACAGGGCTCAACGGGGGCACACTGAAGCTTTCTTT; CDR3: CASSREETDRAQRGHTEAFF
D: NA; size: few; V: TRBV6-2/TRBV6-3; J: TRBJ2-7; DNA: TGTGCCAGTAGTGACTCCTACGAGCAGTACTTC; CDR3: CASSDSYEQYF
D: TRBD2; size: NA; V: TRBV18; J: TRBJ2-7; DNA: TGTGCCAGCTCACGACCGGCTAGCGGCACCTACGAGCAGTACTTC; CDR3: CASSRPASGTYEQYF
D: NA; size: few; V: TRBV7-3; J: TRBJ2-1; DNA: TGTGCCAGCAGCTCCCCCGAGGCGGGCTACAATGAGCAGTTCTTC; CDR3: CASSSPEAGYNEQFF
D: NA; size: few; V: TRBV18; J: TRBJ2-1; DNA: TGTGCCAGCTCACCAATCGGAGGGGCCTACAATGAGCAGTTCTTC; CDR3: CASSPIGGAYNEQFF
D: TRBD2; size: NA; V: TRBV6-6; J: TRBJ2-1; DNA: TGTGCCAGCAGTTACTCACCACTGCGGGAGTCGAATGAGCAGTTCTTC; CDR3: CASSYSPLRESNEQFF
D: NA; size: NA; V: TRBV7-9; J: TRBJ2-1; DNA: TGTGCCAGCAGCTTAGCGCCGAGGGGAACCTACAATGAGCAGTTCTTC; CDR3: CASSLAPRGTYNEQFF